This TCR beta chain was identified in a study of T-cell memory formation after mild COVID-19. Study-level background: In these data, TCR clusters were largely donor specific.

The TCR alpha and TCR beta cDNA libraries, bearing sample barcodes and UMIs, were generated by 5'RACE using constant-segment primers. In TCRdb, the 5' RACE reads were re-called with MiXCR into one record per CDR3 protein. The sample has some 440,000 distinct CDR3 sequences, approximately 23% seen once; the top ten hold roughly an eighth. The study, taken as a whole, reports: Clones that contracted from day 15 to 85 were balanced CD4/CD8, while later expanders leaned CD4+. Confirmation was lacking for SARS-CoV-2 specificity of second-wave clones that peaked on day 37.

In its sample, this clonotype was seen a few times. The target antigen is unknown. This receptor was taken from an adult woman who had mild COVID-19 (a few samples of this study predate the infection). Cell type and time point are not known. The sequencing input was PBMCs or a T cell subset sorted from them (not recorded which).

The CDR3 sequence: CASSQGLGTSSYEQYF. The CDR3 coding sequence is TGCGCCAGCAGCCAAGGCCTGGGGACTAGTTCCTACGAGCAGTACTTC. The chain uses TRBV4-1 and TRBJ2-7; 8 nucleotides agree with TRBD2. Germline V gene lookup returns CDR1 MGHRA and CDR2 YSYEKL. V lost 1 base, J lost 1 base, and 6 bases stayed unmatched. The CDR3 consists of 16 residues.